This T cell receptor (beta chain) was documented in a study of technical replicates of blood from a few donors. The CDR3 contains 13 residues. V lost 2 bases, J lost 6 bases, and 7 bases lay in between. In germline, CDR1 is SNHLY, CDR2 FYNNEI. Generated by immunoSEQ multiplex PCR, the TCRdb table keeps only in-frame clones and is missing some. The sample holds approximately 81,000 clones; more than 80% are singletons and the top ten take roughly 4%. There are a few counts of this clone. The chain joins TRBV2 to TRBJ2-2; D is undetermined. The sequencing sample was made of PBMCs. This sequence originates from a human donor in good health. Some clones in this sample may be carry-over from other donors' samples. The CDR3 sequence is CASSEFHSGELFF. The CDR3 bases are TGTGCCAGCAGTGAATTCCACTCCGGGGAGCTGTTTTTT. The full variable domain, rest sourced from reference TRBV2 and TRBJ2-2, is EPEVTQTPSHQVTQMGQEVILRCVPISNHLYFYWYRQILGQKVEFLVSFYNNEISEKSEIFDDQFSVERPDGSNFTLKIRSTKLEDSAMYFCASSEFHSGELFFGEGSRLTVL.